This T cell receptor beta chain derives from a study of CD8 T cells in ankylosing spondylitis (TCRdb year 2017). The study in broad terms: The study profiled T cell receptor beta repertoires in healthy donors and ankylosing spondylitis patients to find disease-linked TCR variants. The whole study cohort included 108 healthy donors and 20 to 25 ankylosing spondylitis patients. Peripheral blood was sampled, and synovial fluid was also collected from ankylosing spondylitis patients.

The instrument was an Illumina HiSeq 2500. Quantitative 5'-RACE with molecular barcodes was used to prepare TCR beta libraries. Concerning the study's data processing: A new computational method, built on a probabilistic model of VDJ rearrangement, was used to identify disease-linked TCR variants. In TCRdb, the public reads were trimmed at Q25 with fastp and aligned with MiXCR, with productive beta chains retained. Under each unique CDR3 protein, matching rows form one entry showing the most common genes and DNA. None of the V and J calls come from the authors' own analysis; TCRdb made them. A total of fewer than 40,000 distinct CDR3 sequences appear in this sample, about 30% of them only once. Jointly, the top ten make up roughly 44% of the sample. This clonotype came up a few times. Which antigen it targets is not known. No qualities accompany the bases; no much larger clone lies one base away. Overall study outcomes, separate from this receptor: Some motif variants had previously been reported in the synovial fluid and blood of reactive arthritis patients, which suggests shared mechanisms of disease initiation. The disease-linked clones were reported to be significantly enriched in matched synovial fluid samples from ankylosing spondylitis patients. In peripheral blood, the disease-linked clones were found at relatively low frequencies and had a CD8+ phenotype. Blood from ankylosing spondylitis patients appeared to be characterized by a TCR beta motif composed of 7 to 9 highly homologous amino acid variants.

For each ankylosing spondylitis patient, the synovial fluid sample was matched to a blood sample from that same patient. Reading the germline V gene gives CDR1 KGHSH and CDR2 LQKENI. The germline ends are 26 bases apart after V is trimmed by 4 bases and J by 2 bases. The CDR3 covers 19 residues, taking in both the cysteine and the phenylalanine. CDR3 DNA only is kept here, 57 bases in frame from base 1. The material sequenced was synovial fluid, either unsorted or a sorted T cell fraction (not recorded which). Recombination linked TRBV18 to TRBJ1-2, with TRBD1 perhaps the D gene, on 5 matching bases. The receptor's source is a male donor with ankylosing spondylitis. The DNA sequence is as follows: TGTGCCAGCTCACGTAGTTTTGGGACCAAAAGGACCGGGAACTATGGCTACACCTTC. This encodes CASSRSFGTKRTGNYGYTF.